This record covers a single TCR beta chain. As yet, its antigen is unknown. Punch biopsies of lesional scalp, plus peripheral blood, were taken from alopecia areata patients. The researchers isolated CD4+ and CD8+ T cells from PBMCs by sorting. RNA extraction was followed by reverse transcription into cDNA, which acted as the sequencing template. Produced via immunoSEQ multiplex PCR; TCRdb's table is partial and in-frame only. The table includes just over 150,000 clones, about 50% detected once. This entry comes from a study of CD8+ T cells in alopecia areata. Findings and limits, study-wide: In lesional scalp, particularly from alopecia totalis/universalis, clonality was higher than in normal scalp. Scalp data also include sequences from resident alphabeta T cells of normal skin.

Trimming left V 2 bases short and J 1 base short, with 3 bases between. The CDR3 runs to 13 residues. The germline CDR1 and CDR2 sequences are SEHNR and FQNEAQ (reference sequence). The V call is TRBV7-9, the J call TRBJ1-5; no clear D gene. The TCR was taken from a human donor with alopecia areata. Material: CD8+ T cells sorted from blood, obtained at week 0. CDR3 sequence (DNA): TGTGCCAGCAGCTTAAGCAGCAATCAGCCCCAGCATTTT. Its protein product is CASSLSSNQPQHF.